Listed below are T cell receptor beta chains from one sample, sequenced in a study of cytomegalovirus exposure and HLA in healthy donors. Measured with immunoSEQ multiplex PCR; TCRdb has only the in-frame clones, and not every one. The sample shows approximately 160,000 clones, nearly 90% of them seen only once. The sequenced sample was PBMCs. The receptors were gathered from a young woman in good health and CMV-seropositive. The CDR3 runs from the conserved cysteine through the conserved F or W. The D gene is left open where the match is weak.

CDR3 protein,D gene,J gene,V gene
CASSFARGTQPQHF,TRBD1,TRBJ1-5,TRBV28
CASSPPGLNTEAFF,.,TRBJ1-1,TRBV4-2
CASSLQGAHNEQFF,TRBD1,TRBJ2-1,TRBV6-5
CASSDTSGITGGRAYEQYF,TRBD1,TRBJ2-7,TRBV10-2
CASSDTGRSYEQYF,.,TRBJ2-7,TRBV10-1
CASRLAGLAGGPGEQFF,TRBD2,TRBJ2-1,TRBV27
CASSQEVAGVGEQFF,TRBD2,TRBJ2-1,TRBV4-2
CASSPGTGDSNEQFF,TRBD1,TRBJ2-1,TRBV6-4
CATGLAGARQETQYF,TRBD2,TRBJ2-5,TRBV10-2
CASSVTGAGNTIYF,TRBD1,TRBJ1-3,TRBV6-1
CASSQDPAAGASGRASEQFF,TRBD2,TRBJ2-1,TRBV4-1
CASSLVPNYGYTF,.,TRBJ1-2,TRBV11-3
CASTYGTATQETQYF,TRBD1,TRBJ2-5,TRBV25-1
CAWTGKDRGNEKLFF,TRBD1,TRBJ1-4,TRBV30
CASSSTLPYEQYF,.,TRBJ2-7,TRBV11-2
CASSSTLRGPNTGELFF,TRBD1,TRBJ2-2,TRBV7-9
CASSLNSGGLNTQYF,.,TRBJ2-3,TRBV5-1
CASSPYGQTNTGELFF,.,TRBJ2-2,TRBV5-6
CASRTPAGEGTEQYF,TRBD2,TRBJ2-7,TRBV27
CASSEAGQGAIYEQYF,TRBD1,TRBJ2-7,TRBV2
CASSPGQIYGYTF,TRBD1,TRBJ1-2,TRBV7-9
CASRGEGTGELFF,.,TRBJ2-2,TRBV25-1
CASTGTSVNLDTQYF,TRBD2,TRBJ2-3,TRBV27
CAIRTATYEQYF,.,TRBJ2-7,TRBV10-3
CASSEASGTGEETQYF,TRBD1,TRBJ2-5,TRBV6-1
CASSSPGLYYNEQFF,.,TRBJ2-1,TRBV13
CAWSVGVYEQYF,.,TRBJ2-7,TRBV30
CASSSGGGRVPEAFF,.,TRBJ1-1,TRBV7-2